Listed below are T cell receptor beta chains from one sample, sequenced in a study of blood T cell repertoires in COVID-19. Some clones are missing from TCRdb's copy, which holds only in-frame ones; the method was immunoSEQ multiplex PCR. The data hold some 200,000 clones, with roughly nine tenths observed a single time. Source material: PBMCs or T cells enriched from blood (not recorded which). The receptor source for this set is a woman in her twenties or thirties who had recovered from COVID-19. CDR3s include the opening cysteine and the closing phenylalanine or tryptophan. D genes are given only for firm matches. Size is omitted from some rows. Given values are once, few, many or a class for expanded clones.

abundance: once
j_gene: TRBJ1-2
v_gene: TRBV28
d_gene: TRBD1
CDR3nt: TGTGCCAGCAGATTGACAGGGGGAGGGAGAGGCTACACCTTC
CDR3aa: CASRLTGGGRGYTF

abundance: once
j_gene: TRBJ2-7
v_gene: TRBV7-9
d_gene: -
CDR3nt: TGTGCCAGCAGCCGCCCCTCGGGAAGCGGCGAGCAGTACTTC
CDR3aa: CASSRPSGSGEQYF

abundance: -
j_gene: TRBJ1-5
v_gene: TRBV18
d_gene: -
CDR3nt: TGTGCCAGCTCAGGGGACTCGATCAATCAGCCCCAGCATTTT
CDR3aa: CASSGDSINQPQHF

abundance: -
j_gene: TRBJ1-5
v_gene: TRBV2
d_gene: -
CDR3nt: TGTGCCAGCAGTGTGACGACAGGTAGCAATCAGCCCCAGCATTTT
CDR3aa: CASSVTTGSNQPQHF

abundance: -
j_gene: TRBJ2-1
v_gene: TRBV11-3
d_gene: TRBD2
CDR3nt: TGTGCCAGCAGCTCCGGGACTAGCGGGGCTATTGGATACAATGAGCAGTTCTTC
CDR3aa: CASSSGTSGAIGYNEQFF

abundance: -
j_gene: TRBJ1-2
v_gene: TRBV4-2
d_gene: TRBD1
CDR3nt: TGTGCCAGCAGCCATGGGGGACAGAGCTACTATGGCTACACCTTC
CDR3aa: CASSHGGQSYYGYTF

abundance: -
j_gene: TRBJ1-2
v_gene: TRBV6-5
d_gene: -
CDR3nt: TGTGCCAGCAGTCCTACTCCTGCAGGGTCTGGCTACACCTTC
CDR3aa: CASSPTPAGSGYTF

abundance: -
j_gene: TRBJ1-2
v_gene: TRBV5-6
d_gene: -
CDR3nt: TGTGCCAGCAGCTTGGCCCTGGCAGGTCCGTATGGCTACACCTTC
CDR3aa: CASSLALAGPYGYTF

abundance: once
j_gene: TRBJ2-1
v_gene: TRBV2
d_gene: TRBD2
CDR3nt: TGTGCCAGCACCCGGACTAGCGGGGGGGCCCACAATGAGCAGTTCTTC
CDR3aa: CASTRTSGGAHNEQFF

abundance: -
j_gene: TRBJ2-7
v_gene: TRBV14
d_gene: TRBD1
CDR3nt: TGTGCCAGCAGCCAAGAGATTTACAGGGGGCAGTACTTC
CDR3aa: CASSQEIYRGQYF

abundance: -
j_gene: TRBJ1-2
v_gene: TRBV7-2
d_gene: TRBD1
CDR3nt: TGTGCCACGTTCTACCGGGACAGGGGGGTCTATGGCTACACCTTC
CDR3aa: CATFYRDRGVYGYTF

abundance: -
j_gene: TRBJ1-6
v_gene: TRBV11-1
d_gene: TRBD1
CDR3nt: TGTGCCAGCACCTTGAATCGGGACAGGGTTTCACCCCTCCACTTT
CDR3aa: CASTLNRDRVSPLHF

abundance: -
j_gene: TRBJ2-3
v_gene: TRBV29-1
d_gene: TRBD1
CDR3nt: TGCAGCGTTGAACCGGACAGGGGCACAGATACGCAGTATTTT
CDR3aa: CSVEPDRGTDTQYF

abundance: -
j_gene: TRBJ2-7
v_gene: TRBV11-2
d_gene: -
CDR3nt: TGTGCCAGCAGCTTACGTGGCCCCTACGAGCAGTACTTC
CDR3aa: CASSLRGPYEQYF

abundance: -
j_gene: TRBJ2-7
v_gene: TRBV7-9
d_gene: -
CDR3nt: TGTGCCAGCAGCCCAGGTGGTGGCCTCCCAGCAGGGCAGTACTTC
CDR3aa: CASSPGGGLPAGQYF

abundance: -
j_gene: TRBJ1-1
v_gene: TRBV7-3
d_gene: -
CDR3nt: TGTGCCAGCAGCCGAAGTCTACAGGCTGAAGCTTTCTTT
CDR3aa: CASSRSLQAEAFF

abundance: -
j_gene: TRBJ1-1
v_gene: TRBV4-2
d_gene: -
CDR3nt: TGTGCCAGCAGCCAAGAAGCAGGTTGGAACACTGAAGCTTTCTTT
CDR3aa: CASSQEAGWNTEAFF

abundance: -
j_gene: TRBJ2-1
v_gene: TRBV5-6
d_gene: -
CDR3nt: TGTGCCAGCAGCTTGGGAGCGAACTACAATGAGCAGTTCTTC
CDR3aa: CASSLGANYNEQFF

abundance: few
j_gene: TRBJ1-2
v_gene: TRBV11-2
d_gene: TRBD1
CDR3nt: TGTGCCAGCAGCCCGGGGACAGGGAACTATGGCTACACCTTC
CDR3aa: CASSPGTGNYGYTF

abundance: -
j_gene: TRBJ2-7
v_gene: TRBV11-2
d_gene: -
CDR3nt: TGTGCCAGCAGCTTAGGCAGGTTCGGTGGTGACGAGCAGTACTTC
CDR3aa: CASSLGRFGGDEQYF